These 4 T cell receptor beta chains were sequenced from one sample in a study of OX40 agonist ivuxolimab in advanced cancers. Sequencing used immunoSEQ multiplex PCR; TCRdb keeps in-frame clones, though not all of them. This table holds tens of thousands of clones, less than 90% found once. Sample: CD4+ or CD8+ T cells sorted from blood, taken in a trial of the OX40 agonist ivuxolimab. These receptors all stem from an adult with an advanced solid tumor such as melanoma, head and neck, liver or kidney cancer.

As for this clone: A junction boundary mismatches the germline segment, possibly from a read error. The chain couples TRBV7-7 to TRBJ2-3; D remains ambiguous. Germline loops: CDR1 SSHAT, CDR2 FNYEAQ (reference sequence). The CDR3 is 13 amino acids. CDR3 residues: CASSLNPSGTQYF. DNA of the CDR3: TGTGCTAGCAGCTTAAATCCGTCAGGCACGCAGTATTTT.

The CDR3 loop is CASSLMETETQYF. CDR3 bases: TGTGCCAGCAGCTTGATGGAAACGGAGACCCAGTACTTC. V gene TRBV7-3 combines with J gene TRBJ2-5; D is unresolved. The CDR3 runs 13 residues. Germline CDR1 reads SGHTA; CDR2 reads FQGTGA. V was shortened by 3 bases and J by 5 bases, with 10 bases between the two germline ends.

V is TRBV9 and J is TRBJ1-4; D is perhaps TRBD1 (5 bases). The germline CDR1 and CDR2 sequences are SGDLS and YYNGEE. V lost 5 bases and J 4 bases, leaving 15 bases between the germline ends. This CDR3 is 15 amino acids long. The CDR3: CASSYQWGVNEKLFF. CDR3 bases: TGTGCCAGCAGTTACCAGTGGGGGGTTAATGAAAAACTGTTTTTT.

This clone showed up just a few times. This sequence joins TRBV10-3 and TRBJ2-5; D is tentatively TRBD1 or TRBD2 (5 bases each). This CDR3 is 15 amino acids long. V gave up 5 bases and J gave up 4 bases, with 17 bases separating them. The germline V gene encodes CDR1 ENHRY and CDR2 SYGVKD. The CDR3 DNA is TGTGCCATCAGTTACCTAGGACCTGGGGGAGAGACCCAGTACTTC. It yields the protein CAISYLGPGGETQYF.